Below, 11 T cell receptor beta chains from the same sample are listed, as sequenced in a study of T cell repertoires in cytomegalovirus infection. A single record per CDR3 protein comes from TCRdb applying MiXCR to the reads. Of under 500,000 distinct CDR3 sequences listed, 42% are singletons. Which antigens these TCRs recognize remains unknown. Sequencing was performed on cultured PBMCs, taken from culture after CMV antigen stimulation. The receptors stem from a human donor in good health (CMV status not recorded). Some clones in this sample may be carry-over from other donors' samples.

CDR3 DNA sequence: TGCGCCAGCAGCTTGGCCTCCACAGCAGAAGAGACCCAGTACTTC. It encodes CASSLASTAEETQYF. V gene TRBV5-1 combines with J gene TRBJ2-5; D gene uncertain. Germline lookup yields CDR1 SGHRS and CDR2 YFSETQ. This CDR3 has 15 residues. The V end was cut by 0 bases, the J end by 3 bases, with 12 bases between.

V is TRBV7-9 and J is TRBJ1-4; tentative D call: TRBD1 (6 bases). V was clipped by 5 bases and J by 0 bases, with 28 bases between them. This CDR3 contains 21 residues. CDR1 is SEHNR, CDR2 FQNEAQ, per germline (reference sequence). The DNA for the CDR3 is TGTGCCAGCAGCCAACAGGGACCTCCGGGACACAACCCCGCAACTAATGAAAAACTGTTTTTT. It encodes CASSQQGPPGHNPATNEKLFF.

The chain joins TRBV20-1 to TRBJ2-1; 7 bases line up with TRBD2. Trimming removed 5 bases from V and 10 bases from J; junction bases left unmatched: 8. The germline gives CDR1 DFQATT, CDR2 SNEGSKA (reference sequence). The CDR3 is made up of 12 amino acids. CDR3 sequence (DNA): TGCAGTGCTGGGAGACTAGCAGGGGAGCAGTTCTTC. This sequence encodes CSAGRLAGEQFF.

The chain combines TRBV7-2 with TRBJ2-7; D gene uncertain. Trimming took off 5 bases at V and 5 bases at J, with 13 bases between the two ends. CDR3 length: 13 residues. Germline values: CDR1 SGHTA, CDR2 FQGNSA. The DNA for the CDR3 is TGTGCCAGCAGCGCAAGGAGCCGGGACGAGCAGTACTTC. Amino acid sequence: CASSARSRDEQYF. Together with reference TRBV7-2 and TRBJ2-7, the CDR3 gives the full variable domain: GAGVSQSPSNKVTEKGKDVELRCDPISGHTALYWYRQSLGQGLEFLIYFQGNSAPDKSGLPSDRFSAERTGGSVSTLTIQRTQQEDSAVYLCASSARSRDEQYFGPGTRLTVT.

This chain connects TRBV5-6 to TRBJ2-1; possibly TRBD1 for D (6 bases). Trimming shortened V by 1 base and J by 8 bases, and 10 bases separated the two germline ends. The CDR3 runs 13 residues. Germline CDR1 reads SGHDT; CDR2 reads YYEEEE. CDR3 nucleotide sequence: TGTGCCAGCAGCTTGAGGGGGTATCATGAGCAGTTCTTC. Its translation is CASSLRGYHEQFF.

The genes are TRBV6-5 and TRBJ2-1, with unresolved D. Germline V gives CDR1 MNHEY, CDR2 SVGAGI. CDR3 length: 17 residues. V was clipped by 0 bases and J by 0 bases, with 12 bases between them. The DNA of the CDR3 is TGTGCCAGCAGTTACTCTAGGTGGGAAAGCTCCTACAATGAGCAGTTCTTC. Encoded protein: CASSYSRWESSYNEQFF.

The sample holds a few counts of this clonotype. The rearrangement joins TRBV7-2 to TRBJ2-5; perhaps TRBD1 as D (6 bases). CDR3 length equals 15 residues. CDR1 SGHTA and CDR2 FQGNSA come from the germline V gene. Trimming removed 5 bases from V and 2 bases from J, with 15 bases in between. CDR3 amino acids: CASSLLGAKQETQYF. In DNA, the CDR3 is TGTGCCAGCAGCCTTTTGGGGGCCAAGCAAGAGACCCAGTACTTC.

The chain combines TRBV5-6 with TRBJ2-6; TRBD1 matches at 7 bases. Germline V gives CDR1 SGHDT, CDR2 YYEEEE. J lost 2 bases, V lost 4 bases, and 9 bases had no gene match. The CDR3 contains 17 residues. In DNA, the CDR3 is TGTGCCAGCAGCCCCTGGACAGGTGCCACTGGGGCCAACGTCCTGACTTTC. It codes for CASSPWTGATGANVLTF.

This clonotype has just a few counts. J is TRBJ2-5 and V is TRBV12-3 or TRBV12-4; TRBD1 aligns across 10 bases. This CDR3 has 16 residues. J lost 4 bases, V lost 5 bases, and 10 bases had no gene match. The CDR3 nucleotides read TGTGCCAGCAGTGTAAGACAGGGGGCGTTTGGAGAGACCCAGTACTTC. This encodes CASSVRQGAFGETQYF.

This clonotype was picked up a small number of times. J is TRBJ1-5 and V is TRBV20-1; the D is unclear. Germline V gene data show CDR1 as DFQATT and CDR2 as SNEGSKA (reference sequence). Trimming took 3 bases from V and 3 from J, leaving 18 bases between them. There are 16 residues in the CDR3. In DNA, the CDR3 is TGCAGTGCTAGGCCAAGGACGGATGCCGCCAATCAGCCCCAGCATTTT. Protein product: CSARPRTDAANQPQHF.

This chain links TRBV12-3 or TRBV12-4 with TRBJ2-5; the D is unclear. V lost 6 bases and J lost 1, with 9 bases in between. The CDR3 is 13 residues long. CDR3 coding DNA: TGTGCCAGCAGCTTCGACGGCCAAGAGACCCAGTACTTC. Encoded protein: CASSFDGQETQYF.